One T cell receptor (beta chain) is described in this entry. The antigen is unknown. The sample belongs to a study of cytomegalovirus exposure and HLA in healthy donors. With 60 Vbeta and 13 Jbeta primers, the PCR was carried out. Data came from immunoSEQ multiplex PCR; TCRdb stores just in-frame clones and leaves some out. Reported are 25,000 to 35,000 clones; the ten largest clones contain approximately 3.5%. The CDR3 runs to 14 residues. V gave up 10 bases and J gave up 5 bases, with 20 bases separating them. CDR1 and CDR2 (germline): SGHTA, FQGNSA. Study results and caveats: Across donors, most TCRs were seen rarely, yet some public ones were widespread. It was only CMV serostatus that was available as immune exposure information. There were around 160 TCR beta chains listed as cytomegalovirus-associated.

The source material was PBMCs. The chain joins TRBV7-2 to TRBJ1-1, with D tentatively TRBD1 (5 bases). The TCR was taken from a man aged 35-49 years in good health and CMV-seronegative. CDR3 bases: TGTGCCACCCGTGGGGGGACTATTAGGACTGAAGCTTTCTTT. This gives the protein CATRGGTIRTEAFF.